The next 26 T cell receptor beta chains were all read from a single sample in a study of beta chain features in type 1 diabetes. The authors reverse transcribed all of the isolated RNA, so sequencing captured expressed TCRB transcripts. The data were produced by immunoSEQ multiplex PCR, yet TCRdb's version contains in-frame clones alone and is incomplete. The sample lists a few hundred thousand clones; 11% to 15% were seen once. Antigens for these TCRs are unknown. Study conclusions and caveats: Within each of all four CD4+ subsets, Type 1 diabetes patients had TCRB CDR3s that were moderately but significantly shorter.

The sample comprised naive CD4+ T cells from blood. These receptor sequences come from a man aged 25 to 40 with type 1 diabetes.

On this clone itself: Other DNA sequences of this sample code for an identical CDR3. This chain links TRBV5-4 with TRBJ2-3; D uncertain. Deletions cut 3 bases from V and 1 base from J, with 3 bases between. CDR3 length: 12 amino acids. CDR1 and CDR2 from the germline V gene are SGHNT and YYREEE (reference sequence). CDR3 nucleotide sequence: TGTGCCAGCAGCTCGGGCACAGATACGCAGTATTTT. Its translation is CASSSGTDTQYF. Together with reference TRBV5-4 and TRBJ2-3, the CDR3 gives the full variable domain: ETGVTQSPTHLIKTRGQQVTLRCSSQSGHNTVSWYQQALGQGPQFIFQYYREEENGRGNFPPRFSGLQFPNYSSELNVNALELDDSALYLCASSSGTDTQYFGPGTRLTVL.

The chain's CDR3 is CASSLGRLSGANVLTF. The CDR3 region has the DNA TGCGCCAGCAGCTTGGGGCGGCTCTCTGGGGCCAACGTCCTGACTTTC. The rearrangement links TRBV5-1 to TRBJ2-6; D is unclear. The CDR3 has 16 amino acids. V gave up 0 bases and J gave up 0 bases, with 7 bases separating them. Germline V gene sequence: CDR1 SGHRS, CDR2 YFSETQ.

This clone has a handful of counts. The V call is TRBV30, the J call TRBJ2-7; D is ambiguous. Trimming took 4 bases from V and 0 from J, leaving 7 bases between them. Germline CDR1 is GTSNPN and CDR2 is SVGIG (reference sequence). CDR3 length: 12 residues. The CDR3 DNA sequence: TGTGCCTGGACGAGTAGCTCCTACGAGCAGTACTTC. Translation: CAWTSSSYEQYF. Complete variable domain (other parts from reference TRBV30 and TRBJ2-7): SQTIHQWPATLVQPVGSPLSLECTVEGTSNPNLYWYRQAAGRGLQLLFYSVGIGQISSEVPQNLSASRPQDRQFILSSKKLLLSDSGFYLCAWTSSSYEQYFGPGTRLTVT.

The V gene is TRBV5-1, the J gene TRBJ2-6; TRBD2 might be the D (6 bases). This CDR3 comprises 19 residues. Trimming shortened V by 0 bases and J by 1 base, and 17 bases separated the two germline ends. Germline-derived CDR1 and CDR2 are SGHRS and YFSETQ. This CDR3 is CASSLVEGRTISGANVLTF. The CDR3 DNA reads as TGCGCCAGCAGCTTGGTGGAAGGAAGGACTATTTCTGGGGCCAACGTCCTGACTTTC. Together with reference TRBV5-1 and TRBJ2-6, the CDR3 gives the full variable domain: KAGVTQTPRYLIKTRGQQVTLSCSPISGHRSVSWYQQTPGQGLQFLFEYFSETQRNKGNFPGRFSGRQFSNSRSEMNVSTLELGDSALYLCASSLVEGRTISGANVLTFGAGSRLTVL.

This clone was seen a few times. V gene TRBV11-2 combines with J gene TRBJ2-1, with 8 bases that match TRBD2. From germline, CDR1 is SGHAT and CDR2 FQNNGV. The junction had 8 bases not matched to a gene; V was cut back by 1 base and J by 0 bases. The CDR3 contains 18 residues. DNA for the CDR3: TGTGCCAGCAGCTTAGGGGGGGAGCGGGGGCTCTCCTACAATGAGCAGTTCTTC. It encodes CASSLGGERGLSYNEQFF. The whole variable domain, filled in from reference TRBV11-2 and TRBJ2-1, reads EAGVAQSPRYKIIEKRQSVAFWCNPISGHATLYWYQQILGQGPKLLIQFQNNGVVDDSQLPKDRFSAERLKGVDSTLKIQPAKLEDSAVYLCASSLGGERGLSYNEQFFGPGTRLTVL.

V and J are TRBV10-3 and TRBJ2-6, with D maybe TRBD1 (6 bases). The length of the CDR3 is 15 residues. V shed 6 bases and J shed 1 base, with 10 bases lying between them. The germline V gene encodes CDR1 ENHRY and CDR2 SYGVKD. The CDR3: CAIREQGSGANVLTF. The DNA for the CDR3 is TGTGCCATCAGGGAACAGGGATCTGGGGCCAACGTCCTGACTTTC.

The chain carries TRBV25-1 and TRBJ1-1; 7 bases line up with TRBD1. CDR3 length: 14 residues. J was trimmed by 0 bases and V by 4 bases; bases with no gene match: 2. Germline-derived CDR1 and CDR2 are MGHDK and SYGVNS. As DNA, the CDR3 is TGTGCCAGCAGTGCAGGACAGGTGAACACTGAAGCTTTCTTT. Protein: CASSAGQVNTEAFF.

The chain combines TRBV25-1 with TRBJ2-3; a possible D gene is TRBD1 (6 bases). The CDR3 is 16 residues long. CDR1 is MGHDK and CDR2 is SYGVNS in the germline V gene. Trimming cost V 4 bases and J 6 bases, with 20 bases left between them. The CDR3 DNA sequence: TGTGCCAGCAGTGGCCCGGGCAGGGGTTTGGGGGATACGCAGTATTTT. Protein product: CASSGPGRGLGDTQYF.

This clone was detected a few times. This chain links TRBV19 with TRBJ2-3; tentatively, D is TRBD2 (5 bases). The V end lost 5 bases, the J end lost 1 base, and 13 bases lay between the germline ends. This CDR3 has 15 amino acids. Germline V gene data show CDR1 as LNHDA and CDR2 as SQIVND (reference sequence). The DNA for the CDR3 is TGTGCCAGTAGTCCCAGCGCGGGTGGCACAGATACGCAGTATTTT. Translated: CASSPSAGGTDTQYF.

This clone was seen a few times. The chain has TRBV29-1 and TRBJ2-3; perhaps TRBD2 as D (6 bases). V was clipped by 7 bases and J by 4 bases, with 18 bases between them. The V gene's germline CDR1 is SQVTM and CDR2 ANQGSEA. The CDR3 spans 14 residues. The CDR3 coding sequence is TGCAGCGCCTCCGAGGCAGGCGGGGCAGATACGCAGTATTTT. Translating gives CSASEAGGADTQYF.

This clone was seen more than once but under ten times. This chain links TRBV5-1 with TRBJ2-5; TRBD2 matches at 7 bases. Germline V gives CDR1 SGHRS, CDR2 YFSETQ. The CDR3 is 16 residues long. J lost 0 bases, V lost 4 bases, and 9 bases had no gene match. The CDR3 coding sequence is TGCGCCAGCAGCCGGACGTCTGGGACTAACCAAGAGACCCAGTACTTC. Amino acids: CASSRTSGTNQETQYF.

The chain couples TRBV28 to TRBJ2-5; 7 bases align to TRBD1. CDR3 length: 17 residues. V dropped 6 bases and J dropped 5; count of bases not matched to a gene: 18. The germline V gene encodes CDR1 MDHEN and CDR2 SYDVKM. The CDR3 protein is CASSQDVKGANEETQYF. The CDR3 DNA follows: TGTGCCAGCAGCCAAGACGTAAAGGGGGCAAACGAGGAGACCCAGTACTTC.

The chain links TRBV7-9 to TRBJ2-5, with D perhaps TRBD2 (6 bases). The ends were cut back, 6 bases at V and 5 bases at J, with 19 bases in the middle. The length of the CDR3 is 15 residues. Germline V gene sequence: CDR1 SEHNR, CDR2 FQNEAQ (reference sequence). Here the CDR3 DNA reads TGTGCCAGCAGGTTATGGGGGGAGGCCATGGAGACCCAGTACTTC. This sequence encodes CASRLWGEAMETQYF.

This clone was seen more than once but under ten times. The DNA of the CDR3 is TGTGCCAGTAGTTTGGGACAGGCGATCTACGAGCAGTACTTC. Translating gives CASSLGQAIYEQYF. V gene TRBV19 combines with J gene TRBJ2-7, with TRBD1 matching 8 bases. The CDR3 extends over 14 amino acids. The germline CDR1 and CDR2 sequences are LNHDA and SQIVND (reference sequence). J gave up 3 bases and V 5 bases, and 6 bases lay outside the gene matches.

Points on this clone: Other DNA variants within this sample encode the same CDR3. The chain carries TRBV18 and TRBJ2-7; 10 bases are a match to TRBD2. The V and J ends lost 3 bases and 0 bases, in that order; junction bases with no gene match: 2. This CDR3 is 15 amino acids long. Per the germline V gene, CDR1 is KGHSH and CDR2 is LQKENI. The CDR3 spells CASSPSSGGSYEQYF. The CDR3 coding sequence is TGTGCCAGCTCACCGTCTAGCGGGGGCTCCTACGAGCAGTACTTC.

A remark on this clone: An end of the junction differs from the germline gene, which may be a read error. The CDR3 loop reads CASSLAGRAAVF. CDR3 nucleotides: TGTGCCAGCAGCTTAGCGGGCAGGGCGGCGGTCTTC. The chain has TRBV7-9 and TRBJ1-2; D is possibly TRBD1 (5 bases). Germline values: CDR1 SEHNR, CDR2 FQNEAQ (reference sequence). This CDR3 region has 12 residues. The variable domain in full, completed from reference TRBV7-9 and TRBJ1-2, reads DTGVSQNPRHKITKRGQNVTFRCDPISEHNRLYWYRQTLGQGPEFLTYFQNEAQLEKSRLLSDRFSAERPKGSFSTLEIQRTEQGDSAMYLCASSLAGRAAVFGSGTRLTVV.

The V gene is TRBV2, the J gene TRBJ2-7; possibly TRBD2 for D (6 bases). The V end was cut by 5 bases, the J end by 2 bases, with 13 bases between. CDR3 length: 14 amino acids. From germline, CDR1 is SNHLY and CDR2 FYNNEI. This CDR3 reads CASSSEEGTYEQYF. The CDR3 DNA reads TGTGCCAGCAGTTCGGAGGAGGGGACCTACGAGCAGTACTTC.

This chain uses TRBV6-6 with TRBJ1-2; D possibly corresponds to TRBD1 (6 bases). Looked up from germline, CDR1 is MNHNY and CDR2 is SVGAGI (reference sequence). V lost 7 bases, J lost 5 bases, and 14 bases lay in between. This CDR3 contains 13 residues. In nucleotides, the CDR3 is TGTGCCAGCACGGCAGGGGAGCAGTATGGCTACACCTTC. Translating it yields CASTAGEQYGYTF.

This clone has just a few counts. The chain has TRBV9 and TRBJ2-1; a possible D gene is TRBD2 (6 bases). Trimming stripped 1 base from V and 10 bases from J, with 12 bases between. CDR1 is SGDLS and CDR2 is YYNGEE in the germline V gene. The CDR3 is 13 residues long. In DNA, the CDR3 is TGTGCCAGCAGCGTAACCGGACTAACCGAGCAGTTCTTC. This translates into CASSVTGLTEQFF. The entire variable domain, with the rest obtained from reference TRBV9 and TRBJ2-1, is as follows: DSGVTQTPKHLITATGQRVTLRCSPRSGDLSVYWYQQSLDQGLQFLIQYYNGEERAKGNILERFSAQQFPDLHSELNLSSLELGDSALYFCASSVTGLTEQFFGPGTRLTVL.

This clone has a handful of counts. CDR3 in amino acids: CASSSGVGNSPLHF. CDR3 bases: TGTGCCAGCAGTTCAGGGGTTGGGAATTCACCCCTCCACTTT. This chain uses TRBV5-6 with TRBJ1-6; tentative D call: TRBD1 (6 bases). The V end was cut by 5 bases, the J end by 7 bases, with 13 bases between. The length of the CDR3 is 14 residues. Looked up from germline, CDR1 is SGHDT and CDR2 is YYEEEE.

A remark on this clone: In the same sample, other DNA sequences code for this CDR3. V is TRBV5-1 and J is TRBJ2-7; 11 bases agree with TRBD1. The CDR3 has 14 residues. J was trimmed by 4 bases and V by 4 bases; bases with no gene match: 4. The V gene's germline CDR1 is SGHRS and CDR2 YFSETQ. For the CDR3, the DNA is TGCGCCAGCAGCAGAGGACAGGGGGCTTACGAGCAGTACTTC. Its protein product is CASSRGQGAYEQYF. The entire variable domain, with the rest obtained from reference TRBV5-1 and TRBJ2-7, is as follows: KAGVTQTPRYLIKTRGQQVTLSCSPISGHRSVSWYQQTPGQGLQFLFEYFSETQRNKGNFPGRFSGRQFSNSRSEMNVSTLELGDSALYLCASSRGQGAYEQYFGPGTRLTVT.

The genes are TRBV12-5 and TRBJ1-1, with D hard to call. The CDR3 contains 14 residues. V shed 4 bases and J shed 3 bases, with 12 bases lying between them. Germline V CDR1 and CDR2: LGHNT, FRNRAP. CDR3 sequence (DNA): TGTGCTAGTGGTTACCGGGGTGGGGACACTGAAGCTTTCTTT. Amino acid sequence: CASGYRGGDTEAFF.

The chain recombines TRBV7-2 with TRBJ1-1; 10 nucleotides line up with TRBD1. Looked up from germline, CDR1 is SGHTA and CDR2 is FQGNSA. The trim removed 5 bases at V and 1 base at J, leaving 4 bases unmatched. This CDR3 has 15 residues. DNA for the CDR3: TGTGCCAGCAGCCCAGGGACAGGGGCGAACACTGAAGCTTTCTTT. Protein sequence: CASSPGTGANTEAFF.

This rearrangement joins TRBV11-2 to TRBJ2-7; D unresolved. Between the trimmed V and J ends, which lost 2 bases and 0 bases, there was a span of 8 bases. CDR1 SGHAT and CDR2 FQNNGV come from the germline V gene. The CDR3 runs to 14 residues. The CDR3 DNA reads TGTGCCAGCAGCTTACGTCTGAGCTCCTACGAGCAGTACTTC. Encoded protein: CASSLRLSSYEQYF.

This clone was detected a few times. The CDR3 sequence: CASSLDRQETQYF. The CDR3 nucleotides are TGCGCCAGCAGCTTGGACAGACAAGAGACCCAGTACTTC. The chain links TRBV5-1 to TRBJ2-5; unclear D gene. Germline values: CDR1 SGHRS, CDR2 YFSETQ. This CDR3 comprises 13 residues. V was clipped by 0 bases and J by 2 bases, with 5 bases between them.

The chain is built from TRBV6-1 and TRBJ2-5; 8 bases align to TRBD2. The CDR3 is 14 amino acids. Losses at the gene ends were 7 bases for V and 7 bases for J; bases not matched to a gene: 11. Looked up from germline, CDR1 is MNHNS and CDR2 is SASEGT. The CDR3 sequence is CASTTGRAVGTQYF. The CDR3, as DNA: TGTGCCAGCACCACCGGGAGGGCCGTCGGGACCCAGTACTTC.